This T cell receptor beta chain was obtained from a study of response to subunit inactivated influenza vaccine. Study-wide results and caveats: Authors suggested that a seasonal influenza vaccination recruits few new T cells each time.

The CDR3 spans 17 residues. In germline, CDR1 is MGHRA, CDR2 YSYEKL. V shed 0 bases and J 6 bases; nucleotides not matched to a gene: 11. TCRdb processed the RT-PCR reads anew with MiXCR; each CDR3 protein has one entry. The table records fewer than 600,000 distinct CDR3 sequences, around 7.9% of them present only once. This clonotype occurred a few times. Its antigen is undetermined. This specimen was PBMCs from blood, taken approximately 25 months after vaccination. The rearrangement joins TRBV4-1 to TRBJ1-5, with 7 bases identical to TRBD1. The receptor was derived from a man between 50 and 75 years old who received an inactivated influenza vaccine. Here the CDR3 reads CASSQDPLRQGGQPQHF. CDR3 coding DNA: TGCGCCAGCAGCCAAGACCCCTTAAGACAGGGCGGTCAGCCCCAGCATTTT.